These 25 T cell receptor beta chains came from one sample sequenced in a study of blood T cell repertoires in COVID-19. Only in-frame clones appear in the TCRdb table, and some are missing; sequencing was by immunoSEQ multiplex PCR. The profile covers 70,000 to 85,000 clones, with around nine tenths appearing a single time and roughly 2% taken by the ten largest. Specimen: peripheral blood. These receptors were obtained from a woman between 55 and 75 years old with acute or convalescent COVID-19.

This chain uses TRBV28 with TRBJ2-7, with TRBD1 matching 7 bases. Germline CDR1 MDHEN, CDR2 SYDVKM. Trimming cost V 7 bases and J 3 bases; bases outside gene matches: 9. CDR3 length: 14 amino acids. The CDR3 DNA reads as TGTGCCAGCACCCCGGGTCCAGGGGGCTACGAGCAGTACTTC. As protein: CASTPGPGGYEQYF.

The rearrangement joins TRBV10-3 to TRBJ2-7; D may be TRBD1 (7 bases). V lost 6 bases and J lost 8, with 23 bases in between. CDR3 length equals 15 residues. The germline CDR1 and CDR2 sequences are ENHRY and SYGVKD. The CDR3 loop reads CAIRGGQWNEDKQYF. The CDR3 DNA reads as TGTGCCATCAGGGGGGGACAGTGGAATGAGGACAAGCAGTACTTC.

The genes are TRBV28 and TRBJ2-7; possible D gene TRBD1, 5 bases. V dropped 5 bases and J dropped 5 bases, with 13 bases sitting between them. Looked up from germline, CDR1 is MDHEN and CDR2 is SYDVKM. This CDR3 spans 13 amino acids. The CDR3 spells CASSPPQGHEQYF. The DNA of the CDR3 is TGTGCCAGCAGTCCCCCCCAGGGCCACGAGCAGTACTTC.

This chain joins TRBV6-5 and TRBJ1-5; D may be TRBD1 (6 bases). Trimming stripped 7 bases from V and 0 bases from J, with 13 bases between. Germline-derived CDR1 and CDR2 are MNHEY and SVGAGI. The CDR3 is 15 residues long. The CDR3 spells CASNPTGYSNQPQHF. The DNA for the CDR3 is TGTGCCAGCAACCCGACAGGCTATAGCAATCAGCCCCAGCATTTT.

The chain is built from TRBV9 and TRBJ2-1; weak D call: TRBD2 (6 bases). V gave up 2 bases and J gave up 9 bases, with 9 bases separating them. The V gene's germline CDR1 is SGDLS and CDR2 YYNGEE. The length of the CDR3 is 12 residues. CDR3 loop: CASSVSGIEQFF. For the CDR3, the DNA is TGTGCCAGCAGCGTTAGCGGTATTGAGCAGTTCTTC.

The rearrangement links TRBV4-3 to TRBJ2-7; perhaps TRBD1 as D (6 bases). With 5 bases removed from V and 5 bases from J, the gap between germline ends came to 13 bases. In germline, CDR1 is LGHNA, CDR2 YSLEER. CDR3 length: 13 amino acids. CDR3 in DNA: TGCGCCAGCAGCTTAACGGACAGCCACGAGCAGTACTTC. Protein sequence: CASSLTDSHEQYF.

DNA for the CDR3: TGCGCCAGCAGCTCAGTTACTAGTCCCAATGAGCAGTTCTTC. Encoded protein: CASSSVTSPNEQFF. The chain recombines TRBV5-1 with TRBJ2-1; D is possibly TRBD2 (5 bases). V gave up 3 bases and J gave up 6 bases, with 13 bases separating them. CDR1 is SGHRS, CDR2 YFSETQ, per germline. The CDR3 is 14 residues long.

The chain carries TRBV3-1 (or the pseudogene TRBV3-2) and TRBJ1-2; D remains unclear. V lost 3 bases to trimming and J lost 3 bases, with 20 bases between them. This CDR3 spans 17 amino acids. CDR1 is LGHDT, CDR2 YNNKEL, per germline (reference sequence). The chain's CDR3 is CASSHLPVGRDYYGYTF. DNA of the CDR3: TGTGCCAGCAGCCACCTTCCGGTGGGGAGGGATTACTATGGCTACACCTTC.

The chain employs TRBV6-2 or TRBV6-3 and TRBJ1-2; 12 nucleotides line up with TRBD1. CDR1 MNHEY and CDR2 SVGEGT come from the germline V gene. The CDR3 covers 15 residues. The V and J ends lost 2 bases and 7 bases, in that order; junction bases with no gene match: 5. The CDR3 DNA reads TGTGCCAGCAGTTACGGGACAGGGGGCGCGAGTGGCTACACCTTC. This gives the protein CASSYGTGGASGYTF.

This chain connects TRBV11-1 to TRBJ2-7; D is possibly TRBD1 (5 bases). The CDR3 is made up of 14 amino acids. Per germline, CDR1 SGHAT and CDR2 FQDESV (reference sequence). V lost 5 bases and J 0 bases, leaving 11 bases between the germline ends. In DNA, the CDR3 is TGTGCCAGCAGCGATGGGGCGTACTCCTACGAGCAGTACTTC. The encoded protein is CASSDGAYSYEQYF.

The rearrangement links TRBV5-4 to TRBJ2-1, with D uncertain. This CDR3 is built from 15 residues. V dropped 0 bases and J dropped 2 bases, with 9 bases sitting between them. CDR1 is SGHNT, CDR2 YYREEE, per germline (reference sequence). CDR3 residues: CASSLDLETYNEQFF. The CDR3 DNA follows: TGTGCCAGCAGCTTGGATCTAGAGACCTACAATGAGCAGTTCTTC.

This chain uses TRBV14 with TRBJ1-2; D might be TRBD1 (5 bases). Germline assignment: CDR1 SGHDN and CDR2 FVKESK. The CDR3 consists of 14 residues. V lost 6 bases and J lost 4, with 15 bases in between. The CDR3, as DNA: TGTGCCAGCAGGCCGTCGGGGGGGGTCTATGGCTACACCTTC. Translation gives CASRPSGGVYGYTF.

This chain joins TRBV21-1 and TRBJ2-5; the table assigns TRBD1, which was not confirmed against the DNA. TRBV21-1 is labeled a pseudogene. The CDR3 has 17 amino acids. The CDR3 loop is CASSKDRDSWLSETQYF. The CDR3, as DNA: TGTGCCAGCAGCAAAGACCGGGACAGTTGGCTTTCGGAGACCCAGTACTTC.

V is TRBV18 and J is TRBJ1-1, with D perhaps TRBD1 (5 bases). The CDR3 consists of 14 residues. The V end lost 4 bases, the J end lost 4 bases, and 13 bases lay between the germline ends. Germline lookup yields CDR1 KGHSH and CDR2 LQKENI. CDR3 bases: TGTGCCAGCTCACTCTCCAACCAGGGCACTGAAGCTTTCTTT. Translation gives CASSLSNQGTEAFF.

V and J are TRBV6-2 or TRBV6-3 and TRBJ1-1; unclear D gene. Germline CDR1 and CDR2: MNHEY and SVGEGT. Trimming stripped 2 bases from V and 4 bases from J, with 14 bases between. CDR3 size: 15 residues. CDR3 protein: CASSYGRRLGTEAFF. CDR3 sequence (DNA): TGTGCCAGCAGTTACGGGAGGAGGTTGGGCACTGAAGCTTTCTTT.

The rearrangement joins TRBV6-2 or TRBV6-3 to TRBJ1-2; D gene ambiguous. Trimming removed 6 bases at V and 10 bases at J, with 21 bases between. The length of the CDR3 is 14 residues. CDR1 and CDR2 (germline): MNHEY, SVGEGT. CDR3 bases: TGTGCCAGCAGCCGCGCCGGGAGTCCGAGAGACTACACCTTC. Amino acids: CASSRAGSPRDYTF.

V gene TRBV6-2 or TRBV6-3 combines with J gene TRBJ2-2; TRBD1 agrees at 8 bases. Germline CDR1 and CDR2: MNHEY and SVGEGT. The junction had 10 bases not matched to a gene; V was cut back by 6 bases and J by 7 bases. This CDR3 is 15 amino acids long. In DNA form, the CDR3 reads TGTGCCAGCAGCCTTACAGGGGGACCCCACGGGGAGCTGTTTTTT. Encoded protein: CASSLTGGPHGELFF.

This clone was recorded once. J is TRBJ1-2 and V is TRBV6-4; 7 bases map to TRBD1. CDR3 length equals 14 residues. The ends lost 0 bases at V and 6 bases at J; junction bases unmatched: 4. Germline V CDR1 and CDR2: MRHNA, SNTAGT. The CDR3 protein is CASSDSATGNGYTF. CDR3 in DNA: TGTGCCAGCAGTGACTCCGCGACAGGGAATGGCTACACCTTC.

The V and J genes are TRBV27 and TRBJ2-2, with 9 bases lining up with TRBD2. The CDR3 is 13 amino acids. Germline CDR1 and CDR2: MNHEY and SMNVEV (reference sequence). J was trimmed by 5 bases and V by 8 bases; bases with no gene match: 3. Written as DNA, the CDR3 is TGTGCCAGCTACAGCGGGAGGACCGGGGAGCTGTTTTTT. This encodes CASYSGRTGELFF.

This clone was observed once. The chain uses TRBV29-1 and TRBJ2-5, with TRBD2 as a possible D gene (6 bases). The length of the CDR3 is 13 residues. Germline CDR1 is SQVTM and CDR2 is ANQGSEA. Trimming took 4 bases from V and 2 from J, leaving 11 bases between them. The CDR3 bases are TGCAGCGTTGCTTCGGGGGAACAAGAGACCCAGTACTTC. This gives the protein CSVASGEQETQYF.

The V and J genes are TRBV19 and TRBJ1-5, with TRBD1 matching over 9 bases. J gave up 4 bases and V 6 bases, and 7 bases lay outside the gene matches. Germline V gene lookup returns CDR1 LNHDA and CDR2 SQIVND (reference sequence). The CDR3 runs 15 residues. Written as DNA, the CDR3 is TGTGCCAGTAGGAACCGGGACAGGGATAATCAGCCCCAGCATTTT. Residues: CASRNRDRDNQPQHF.

V gene TRBV27 combines with J gene TRBJ1-4; D is perhaps TRBD1 (6 bases). Between the trimmed V and J ends, which lost 7 bases and 7 bases, there was a span of 22 bases. CDR3 length: 16 residues. The germline gives CDR1 MNHEY, CDR2 SMNVEV (reference sequence). CDR3 sequence reads: CASKNGGGGLGEKLFF. The CDR3 nucleotides are TGTGCCAGCAAAAACGGGGGGGGCGGATTGGGTGAAAAACTGTTTTTT.

This clone was recorded only once. The V and J genes are TRBV2 and TRBJ1-3, with D hard to call. In germline, CDR1 is SNHLY, CDR2 FYNNEI. Trimming took 3 bases from V and 0 from J, leaving 3 bases between them. This CDR3 region has 13 residues. CDR3 region: CASSDGSGNTIYF. The DNA of the CDR3 is TGTGCCAGCAGTGACGGCTCTGGAAACACCATATATTTT.

The chain has TRBV6-2 or TRBV6-3 and TRBJ2-2; no definite D call. Trimming took off 4 bases at V and 5 bases at J, with 8 bases between the two ends. This CDR3 has 13 amino acids. Germline loops: CDR1 MNHEY, CDR2 SVGEGT. CDR3 DNA sequence: TGTGCCAGCAGTTCCCACCGGACCGGGGAGCTGTTTTTT. It specifies CASSSHRTGELFF.

The chain joins TRBV27 to TRBJ2-7; possibly TRBD1 for D (6 bases). Germline CDR1 MNHEY, CDR2 SMNVEV (reference sequence). This CDR3 is built from 15 residues. V was clipped by 4 bases and J by 3 bases, with 16 bases between them. This CDR3 is CASSSPWDNSYEQYF. The CDR3 bases are TGTGCCAGCAGTTCACCCTGGGACAACAGCTACGAGCAGTACTTC.